The present entry profiles one TCR beta chain with its context. This entry is derived from a study of blood T cell repertoires in COVID-19. Study summary: Researchers got acute and convalescent COVID-19 samples from the United States, Italy and Spain. Nucleic acid was either cDNA or gDNA, and it came from T cells, B-cell-depleted T cells, or PBMCs.

Germline CDR1 and CDR2: KGHSH and LQKENI. The CDR3 length is 15 residues. The germline V and J ends were trimmed by 2 bases and 6 bases, with 16 bases remaining between them. Study processing details: How many nucleated cells were present was estimated from reference gene primer amplification. The repertoire was sequenced with immunoSEQ multiplex PCR; TCRdb's copy has only in-frame clones and lacks some. That table is the source of V, J and clone size, and D and trimming were worked out from the DNA. The table lists 35,000 to 40,000 clones, 85% to 90% of them singletons. The chain links TRBV18 to TRBJ1-2; perhaps TRBD1 as D (6 bases). The sequence was obtained from a man in his 70s with acute or convalescent COVID-19. The sequenced sample consisted of peripheral blood. Here the CDR3 reads CASSPFRDTENGYTF. The CDR3 DNA reads as TGTGCCAGCTCACCATTTCGGGACACGGAAAATGGCTACACCTTC.